The clone carrying this TCR beta chain came up a few times. Its target is unknown. Germline V CDR1 and CDR2: SGHRS, YFSETQ. The CDR3 runs to 16 residues. The V gene lost 2 bases and the J gene lost 2 bases, with 15 bases spanning the gap. This record belongs to a study of early T cells in non-severe SARS-CoV-2 infection. As for the study in general: Chains stayed unpaired after sequencing of bulk RNA from unsorted whole blood.

Researchers attached unique molecular identifiers to individual cDNA molecules. From the 5' RACE reads, TCRdb called clonotypes with MiXCR, one entry per CDR3 protein. The profile shows 75,000 or so distinct CDR3 sequences, 12% of them singletons. Regarding the study as a whole: Missing private and CD4 specificities, VDJdb matching favored anti-spike CD8 responses.

Sequencing was performed on whole blood. This TCR was sampled from an adult who was a healthcare worker with PCR-confirmed SARS-CoV-2 infection or an uninfected control (not recorded which). The chain has TRBV5-1 and TRBJ2-3; no reliable D call. The CDR3 coding sequence is TGCGCCAGCAGCTTTACTCGGCATAGGGTCACAGATACGCAGTATTTT. It specifies CASSFTRHRVTDTQYF. Drawing the rest from reference TRBV5-1 and TRBJ2-3, the complete variable domain is KAGVTQTPRYLIKTRGQQVTLSCSPISGHRSVSWYQQTPGQGLQFLFEYFSETQRNKGNFPGRFSGRQFSNSRSEMNVSTLELGDSALYLCASSFTRHRVTDTQYFGPGTRLTVL.